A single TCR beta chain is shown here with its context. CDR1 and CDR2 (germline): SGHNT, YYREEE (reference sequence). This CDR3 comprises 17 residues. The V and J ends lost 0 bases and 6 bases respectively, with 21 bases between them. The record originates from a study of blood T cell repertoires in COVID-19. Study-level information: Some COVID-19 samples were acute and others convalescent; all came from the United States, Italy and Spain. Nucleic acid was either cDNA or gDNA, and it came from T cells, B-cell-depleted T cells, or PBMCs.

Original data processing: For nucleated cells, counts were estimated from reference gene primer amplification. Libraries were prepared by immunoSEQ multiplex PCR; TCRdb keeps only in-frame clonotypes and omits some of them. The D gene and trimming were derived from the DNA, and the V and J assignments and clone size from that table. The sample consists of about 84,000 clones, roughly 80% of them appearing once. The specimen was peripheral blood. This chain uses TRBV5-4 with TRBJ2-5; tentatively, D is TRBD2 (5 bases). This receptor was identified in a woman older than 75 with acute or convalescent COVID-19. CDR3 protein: CASSLAASGRGKKTQYF. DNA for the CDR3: TGTGCCAGCAGCTTGGCGGCTTCCGGGCGAGGGAAAAAGACCCAGTACTTC.